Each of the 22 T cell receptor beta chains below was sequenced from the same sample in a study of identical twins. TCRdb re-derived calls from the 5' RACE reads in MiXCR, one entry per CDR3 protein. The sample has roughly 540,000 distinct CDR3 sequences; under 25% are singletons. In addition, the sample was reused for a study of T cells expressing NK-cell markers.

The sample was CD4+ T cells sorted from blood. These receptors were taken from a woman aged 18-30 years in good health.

As DNA, the CDR3 is TGTGCCAGCAGTTTAAGGTGGATCGCTGGCTACACCTTC. Its protein product is CASSLRWIAGYTF. This chain joins TRBV12-3 or TRBV12-4 and TRBJ1-2, with D unclear. V gave up 2 bases and J gave up 7 bases, with 11 bases separating them. This CDR3 comprises 13 residues.

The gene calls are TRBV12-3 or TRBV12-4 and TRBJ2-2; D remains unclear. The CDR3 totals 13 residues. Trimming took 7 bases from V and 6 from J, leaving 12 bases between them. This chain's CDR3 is CASTGDTPGELFF. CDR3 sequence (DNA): TGTGCCAGCACCGGCGATACACCCGGGGAGCTGTTTTTT.

CDR3 coding DNA: TGTGCCAGCAGCTTAGATCCGGGAGCCCCCAAAAACATTCAGTACTTC. Translated: CASSLDPGAPKNIQYF. This sequence joins TRBV7-6 and TRBJ2-4; D is perhaps TRBD2 (6 bases). Between the trimmed V and J ends, which lost 1 base and 2 bases, there was a span of 12 bases. Germline V gene lookup returns CDR1 SGHVS and CDR2 FNYEAQ. The CDR3 is made up of 16 amino acids.

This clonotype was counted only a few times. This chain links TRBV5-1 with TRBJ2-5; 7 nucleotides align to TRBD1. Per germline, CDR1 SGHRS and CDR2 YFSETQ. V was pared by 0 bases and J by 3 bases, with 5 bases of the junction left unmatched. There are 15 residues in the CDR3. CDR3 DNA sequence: TGCGCCAGCAGCTTGGTGGGGACAGCCGAAGAGACCCAGTACTTC. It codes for CASSLVGTAEETQYF.

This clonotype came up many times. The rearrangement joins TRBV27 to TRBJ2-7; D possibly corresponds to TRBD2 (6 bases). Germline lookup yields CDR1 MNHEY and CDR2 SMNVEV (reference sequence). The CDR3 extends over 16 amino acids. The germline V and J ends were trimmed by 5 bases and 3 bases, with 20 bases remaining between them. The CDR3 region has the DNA TGTGCCAGCAGTCCCGGCGCCACGACTAGTTACTACGAGCAGTACTTC. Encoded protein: CASSPGATTSYYEQYF.

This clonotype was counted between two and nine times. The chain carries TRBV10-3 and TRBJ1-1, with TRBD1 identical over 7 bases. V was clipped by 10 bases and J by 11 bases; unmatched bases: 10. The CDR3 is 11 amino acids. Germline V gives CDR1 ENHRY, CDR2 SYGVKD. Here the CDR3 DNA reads TGTGCCACCAGACAGGGACTTGAGGCTTTCTTT. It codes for CATRQGLEAFF.

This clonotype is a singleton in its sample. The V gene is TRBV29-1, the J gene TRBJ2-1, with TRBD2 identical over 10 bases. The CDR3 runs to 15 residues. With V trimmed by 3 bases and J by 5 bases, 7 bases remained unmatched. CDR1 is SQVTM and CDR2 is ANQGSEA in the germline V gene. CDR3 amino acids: CSVERDLAGDNEQFF. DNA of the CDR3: TGCAGCGTTGAGCGGGATCTAGCGGGAGACAATGAGCAGTTCTTC.

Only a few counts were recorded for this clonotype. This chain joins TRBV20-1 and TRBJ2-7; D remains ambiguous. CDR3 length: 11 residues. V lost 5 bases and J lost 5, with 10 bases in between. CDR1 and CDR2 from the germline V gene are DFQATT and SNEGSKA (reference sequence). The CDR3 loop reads CSASTPNEQYF. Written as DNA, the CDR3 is TGCAGTGCTTCGACGCCTAACGAGCAGTACTTC.

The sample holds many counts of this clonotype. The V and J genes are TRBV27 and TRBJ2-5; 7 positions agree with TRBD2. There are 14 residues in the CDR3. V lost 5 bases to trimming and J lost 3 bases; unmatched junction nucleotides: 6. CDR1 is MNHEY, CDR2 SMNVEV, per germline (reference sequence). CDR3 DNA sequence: TGTGCCAGCAGTCTTCGACGGGGGGAAGAGACCCAGTACTTC. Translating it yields CASSLRRGEETQYF.

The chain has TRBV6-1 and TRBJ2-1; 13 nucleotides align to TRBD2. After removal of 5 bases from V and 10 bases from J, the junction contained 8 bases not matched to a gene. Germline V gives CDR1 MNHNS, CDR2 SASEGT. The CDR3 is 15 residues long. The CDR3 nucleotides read TGTGCCAGCAGTAGGACTAGCGGGGGTCTTTACGAGCAGTTCTTC. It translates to CASSRTSGGLYEQFF.

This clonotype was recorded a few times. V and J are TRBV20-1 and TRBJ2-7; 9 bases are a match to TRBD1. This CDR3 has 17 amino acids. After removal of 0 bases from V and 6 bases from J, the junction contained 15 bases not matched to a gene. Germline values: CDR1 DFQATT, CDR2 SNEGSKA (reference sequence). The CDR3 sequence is CSARDMGRDRDFGEQYF. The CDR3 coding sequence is TGCAGTGCTAGAGATATGGGGAGGGACAGGGACTTTGGCGAGCAGTACTTC.

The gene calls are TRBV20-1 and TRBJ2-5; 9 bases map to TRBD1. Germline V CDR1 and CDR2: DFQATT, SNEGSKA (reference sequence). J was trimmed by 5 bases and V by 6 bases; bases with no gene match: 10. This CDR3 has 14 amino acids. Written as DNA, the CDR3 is TGCAGTGCCCCTCCACAGGGGGCGTCGGAGACCCAGTACTTC. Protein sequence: CSAPPQGASETQYF.

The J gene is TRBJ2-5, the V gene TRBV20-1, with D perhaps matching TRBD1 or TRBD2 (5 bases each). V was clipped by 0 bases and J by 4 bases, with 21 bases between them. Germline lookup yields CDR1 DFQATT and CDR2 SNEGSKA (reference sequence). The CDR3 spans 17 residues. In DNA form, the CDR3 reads TGCAGTGCTAGAGATATCCGGGACCAATACCCGGGAGAGACCCAGTACTTC. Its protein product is CSARDIRDQYPGETQYF.

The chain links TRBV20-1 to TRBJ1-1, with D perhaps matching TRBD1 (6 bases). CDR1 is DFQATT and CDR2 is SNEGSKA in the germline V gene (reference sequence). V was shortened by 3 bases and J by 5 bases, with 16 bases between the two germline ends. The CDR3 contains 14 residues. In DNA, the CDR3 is TGCAGTGCTAGGACCGGGGGGCCAAGTACTGAAGCTTTCTTT. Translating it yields CSARTGGPSTEAFF.

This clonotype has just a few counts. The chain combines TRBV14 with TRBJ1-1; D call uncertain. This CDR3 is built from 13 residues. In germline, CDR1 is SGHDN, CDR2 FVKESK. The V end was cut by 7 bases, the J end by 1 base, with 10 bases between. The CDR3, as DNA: TGTGCCAGCACCCTACACGCGAACACTGAAGCTTTCTTT. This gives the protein CASTLHANTEAFF. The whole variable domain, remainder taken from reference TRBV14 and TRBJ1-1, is EAGVTQFPSHSVIEKGQTVTLRCDPISGHDNLYWYRRVMGKEIKFLLHFVKESKQDESGMPNNRFLAERTGGTYSTLKVQPAELEDSGVYFCASTLHANTEAFFGQGTRLTVV.

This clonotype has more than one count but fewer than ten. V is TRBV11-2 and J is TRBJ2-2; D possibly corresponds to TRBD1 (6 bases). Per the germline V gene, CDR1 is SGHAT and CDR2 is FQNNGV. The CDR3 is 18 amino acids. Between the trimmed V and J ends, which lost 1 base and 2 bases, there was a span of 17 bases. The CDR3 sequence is CASSLGRPGHTNTGELFF. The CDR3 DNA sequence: TGTGCCAGCAGCTTAGGACGACCGGGACACACAAACACCGGGGAGCTGTTTTTT. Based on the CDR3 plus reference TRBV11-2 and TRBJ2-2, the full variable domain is EAGVAQSPRYKIIEKRQSVAFWCNPISGHATLYWYQQILGQGPKLLIQFQNNGVVDDSQLPKDRFSAERLKGVDSTLKIQPAKLEDSAVYLCASSLGRPGHTNTGELFFGEGSRLTVL.

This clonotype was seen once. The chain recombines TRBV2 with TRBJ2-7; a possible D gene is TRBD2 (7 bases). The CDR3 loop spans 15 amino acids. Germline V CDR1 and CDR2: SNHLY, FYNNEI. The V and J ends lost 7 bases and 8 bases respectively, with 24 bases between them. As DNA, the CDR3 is TGTGCCAGCAAGGTCGAGACAGGTGGGAGGGAGCAGCAGTACTTC. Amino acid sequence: CASKVETGGREQQYF.

The CDR3 is CSARGGLRTSYNEQFF. CDR3 nucleotides: TGCAGTGCTAGAGGGGGGCTCCGGACTTCCTACAATGAGCAGTTCTTC. The chain uses TRBV20-1 and TRBJ2-1; TRBD1 might be the D (6 bases). The V and J ends lost 1 base and 1 base respectively, with 14 bases between them. The CDR3 is made up of 16 amino acids. In germline, CDR1 is DFQATT, CDR2 SNEGSKA (reference sequence).

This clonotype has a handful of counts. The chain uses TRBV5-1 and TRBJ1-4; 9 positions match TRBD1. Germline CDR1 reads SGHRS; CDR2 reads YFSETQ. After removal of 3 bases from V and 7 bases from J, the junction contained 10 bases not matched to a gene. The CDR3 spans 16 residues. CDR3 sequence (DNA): TGCGCCAGCAGCTGGGGAGGACAGGGGAGGATTGAAAAACTGTTTTTT. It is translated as CASSWGGQGRIEKLFF.

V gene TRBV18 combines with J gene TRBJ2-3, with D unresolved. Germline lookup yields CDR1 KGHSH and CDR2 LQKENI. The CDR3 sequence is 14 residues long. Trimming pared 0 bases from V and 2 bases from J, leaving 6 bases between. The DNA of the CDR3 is TGTGCCAGCTCACCACCTACCGACACAGATACGCAGTATTTT. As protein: CASSPPTDTDTQYF.

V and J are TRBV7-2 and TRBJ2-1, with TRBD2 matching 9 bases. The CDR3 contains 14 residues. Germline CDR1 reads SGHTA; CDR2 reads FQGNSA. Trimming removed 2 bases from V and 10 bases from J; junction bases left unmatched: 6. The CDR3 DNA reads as TGTGCCAGCAGCTTAAGGCTAGCGGGAAACGAGCAGTTCTTC. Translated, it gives CASSLRLAGNEQFF.

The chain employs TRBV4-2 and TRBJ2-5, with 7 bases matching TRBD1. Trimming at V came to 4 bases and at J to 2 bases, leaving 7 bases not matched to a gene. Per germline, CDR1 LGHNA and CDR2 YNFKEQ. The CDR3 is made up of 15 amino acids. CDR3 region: CASSPQDRSQETQYF. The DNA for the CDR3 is TGTGCCAGCAGCCCACAGGACAGGAGTCAAGAGACCCAGTACTTC.